This T cell receptor (beta chain) came from a study of blood T cell repertoires in COVID-19. As for the study in general: Samples came from the United States, Italy and Spain, spanning acute and convalescent COVID-19. Nucleic acid was either cDNA or gDNA, and it came from T cells, B-cell-depleted T cells, or PBMCs.

Per the original methods: Counts of nucleated cells, estimated from reference gene primer amplification, were obtained. The method was immunoSEQ multiplex PCR; TCRdb's version includes in-frame clones alone and lacks a portion of them. From that table come the V and J calls and clone size; the DNA was used to work out D and trimming. This repertoire shows over 100,000 clones, roughly 85% found once; its top ten account for around 2%. There are 14 residues in the CDR3. Germline V gene lookup returns CDR1 SGHNT and CDR2 YYREEE (reference sequence). The J segment lost 10 bases and the V segment lost 5 bases, leaving 6 bases of the junction unmatched.

This receptor was obtained from a man aged 45 to 65 with active COVID-19. Specimen: peripheral blood. The chain uses TRBV5-4 and TRBJ2-6, with 10 bases that match TRBD1. The CDR3 sequence is CASRPGTGENVLTF. As DNA, the CDR3 is TGTGCCAGCAGACCCGGGACAGGGGAAAACGTCCTGACTTTC.